The clone carrying this T cell receptor beta chain has at least ten counts. Its matching antigen is unknown. The data were obtained in a study of T-cell reconstitution after alpha-beta-depleted transplantation in children. Study-wide results and limits: Alpha-beta T cells present about two months after transplant were reported to originate from several hundred expanded graft clones.

Unique molecular identifiers were incorporated into the prepared TCRbeta library. TCRdb called the PCR reads again in MiXCR, with one record for every CDR3 protein. This table holds fewer than 250,000 distinct CDR3 sequences, approximately 8.9% found once. V lost 5 bases to trimming and J lost 1 base, with 8 bases between them. The CDR3 loop spans 12 amino acids. The germline V gene encodes CDR1 DFQATT and CDR2 SNEGSKA (reference sequence). The sequence came from a male patient younger than 18 who had a stem cell transplant for acute lymphoblastic leukemia, so the T cells may come from the graft donor. This specimen consisted of PBMCs, mostly from graft donor cells, obtained 180 days after TCRalphabeta/CD19-depleted stem cell transplant. The chain links TRBV20-1 to TRBJ1-1; no reliable D call. CDR3 residues: CSAGLGNTEAFF. The DNA for the CDR3 is TGCAGTGCTGGACTGGGGAACACTGAAGCTTTCTTT.